In this sample, the clone carrying this T cell receptor (beta chain) turned up many times. From RNA transcripts, TCR beta CDR3 regions were amplified. Using the HTBI primer set, a first-round RT-PCR was run on the TCR CDR3. Each CDR3 protein is one row after TCRdb ran MiXCR on the multiplex PCR reads. The sample lists fewer than 650,000 distinct CDR3 sequences, approximately 14% occurring once. The CDR3 loop spans 18 amino acids. Germline lookup yields CDR1 MDHEN and CDR2 SYDVKM. V was pared by 4 bases and J by 4 bases, with 13 bases of the junction left unmatched. These data come from a study of T cells in Graves' hyperthyroidism and ophthalmopathy. A patient was excluded if there was uncontrolled infection, other autoimmune disease, pregnancy or lactation. Diagnoses rested on clinical symptoms, serum thyroxine and TRAb, thyroid ultrasound and orbital computed tomography. When hyperthyroidism was first diagnosed, the blood sample was taken, preceding any ophthalmopathy symptoms. This sample holds PBMCs from 8.5 to 10 ml fresh peripheral blood.

The chain employs TRBV28 and TRBJ2-2; 9 bases map to TRBD2. This sequence was found in a young woman with Graves' hyperthyroidism that later progressed to Graves' ophthalmopathy. The sequenced material came from blood. The CDR3 loop is CASSSPLGAGGTTGELFF. CDR3 in DNA: TGTGCCAGCAGTTCCCCTTTAGGGGCGGGAGGGACCACCGGGGAGCTGTTTTTT.